The 2 T cell receptor beta chains below were found in one sample sequenced in a study of T cell repertoires in cytomegalovirus infection. TCRdb passed the reads through MiXCR, listing each CDR3 protein once. The repertoire consists of some 110,000 distinct CDR3 sequences, with 10% occurring once and the leading ten covering 31%. These receptors' targets are unknown. The sequencing sample was made of PBMCs, sequenced either directly or after in vitro stimulation (not recorded which). The receptors come from a human donor in good health (CMV status not recorded). Some clones in this sample may be carry-over from other donors' samples.

This clonotype occurred a few times. CDR3 bases: TGTGCCAGCAGCCTCCTAGCGGGGTTCTCCTACAATGAGCAGTTCTTC. Amino acid sequence: CASSLLAGFSYNEQFF. This sequence joins TRBV7-2 and TRBJ2-1; 9 bases are shared with TRBD2. With 5 bases clipped from V and 0 bases from J, the junction kept 5 bases outside the gene matches. This CDR3 comprises 16 residues. Germline-derived CDR1 and CDR2 are SGHTA and FQGNSA.

In this sample, this clonotype turned up a few times. The germline gene is not matched at one end of the junction; a read error may be the cause. The chain uses TRBV4-1 and TRBJ2-7; the match to TRBD1 covers 9 bases. CDR1 and CDR2 (germline): MGHRA, YSYEKL. The CDR3 totals 14 residues. CDR3 loop: CASSPAGTGPPQDF. The DNA of the CDR3 is TGCGCCAGCAGCCCGGCCGGGACAGGGCCCCCCCAGGACTTC.